This paragraph covers one T cell receptor (beta chain) sequence. Because the CDR3's place on the DNA is in doubt, the DNA is left out and the CDR3 is given as listed by TCRdb. Method: immunoSEQ multiplex PCR; TCRdb's copy keeps in-frame clones and lacks some. The data show 250,000 or so clones, 65% to 90% seen once. The source of the sample is a study of blood T cell repertoires in COVID-19. Study context: Samples came from the United States, Italy and Spain, spanning acute and convalescent COVID-19. In each case, the material was cDNA or gDNA derived from T cells, B-cell-depleted T cells, or PBMCs.

The CDR3 comprises 14 residues, both ends counted. CDR1 SGHAT and CDR2 FQNNGV come from the germline V gene. This sequence was found in a man between 25 and 39 years old with active or convalescent COVID-19. Material for sequencing was peripheral blood. This sequence joins TRBV11-2 and TRBJ1-1. CDR3 sequence reads: CASSLDFFGRGSFF.